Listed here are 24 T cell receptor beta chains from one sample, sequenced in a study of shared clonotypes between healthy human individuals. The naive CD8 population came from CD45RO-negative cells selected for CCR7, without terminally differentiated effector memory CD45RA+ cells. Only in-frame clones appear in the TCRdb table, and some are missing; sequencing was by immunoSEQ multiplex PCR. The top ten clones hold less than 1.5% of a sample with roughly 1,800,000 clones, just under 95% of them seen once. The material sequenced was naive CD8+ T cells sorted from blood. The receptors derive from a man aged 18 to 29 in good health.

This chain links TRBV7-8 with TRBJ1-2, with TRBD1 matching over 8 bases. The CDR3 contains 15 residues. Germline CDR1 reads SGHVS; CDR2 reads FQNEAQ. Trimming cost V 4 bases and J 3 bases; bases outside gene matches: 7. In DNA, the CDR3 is TGTGCCAGCAGCTCTCGGACAGGGTACGACTATGGCTACACCTTC. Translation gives CASSSRTGYDYGYTF.

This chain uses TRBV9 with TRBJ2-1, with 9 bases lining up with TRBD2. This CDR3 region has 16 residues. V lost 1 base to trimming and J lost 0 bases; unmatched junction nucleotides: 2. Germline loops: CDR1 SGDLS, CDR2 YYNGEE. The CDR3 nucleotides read TGTGCCAGCAGCGTACGACTAGCGGACTCCTACAATGAGCAGTTCTTC. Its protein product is CASSVRLADSYNEQFF.

CDR3 DNA sequence: TGTGCCAGCAGTTACTGGCCGGGACAGGGGATCGAAGCTTTCTTT. This translates into CASSYWPGQGIEAFF. The chain couples TRBV6-5 to TRBJ1-1; 10 positions match TRBD1. CDR1 and CDR2 (germline): MNHEY, SVGAGI. Germline trimming cut 1 base from V and 8 bases from J; bases unmatched to any gene: 7. CDR3 size: 15 residues.

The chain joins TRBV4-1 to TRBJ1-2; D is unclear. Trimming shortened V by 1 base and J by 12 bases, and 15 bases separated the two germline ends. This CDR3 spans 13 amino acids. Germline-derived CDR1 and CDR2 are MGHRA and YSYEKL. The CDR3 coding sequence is TGCGCCAGCAGCCAAGGTCTAGGACTGGGAAACACCTTC. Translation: CASSQGLGLGNTF.

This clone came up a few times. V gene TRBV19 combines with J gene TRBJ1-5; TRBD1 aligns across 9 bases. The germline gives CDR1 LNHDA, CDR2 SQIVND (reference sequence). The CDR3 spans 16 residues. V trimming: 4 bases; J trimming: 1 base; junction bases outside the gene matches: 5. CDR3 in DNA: TGTGCCAGTAGTAAGGACAGGGGTTGGAGCAATCAGCCCCAGCATTTT. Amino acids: CASSKDRGWSNQPQHF.

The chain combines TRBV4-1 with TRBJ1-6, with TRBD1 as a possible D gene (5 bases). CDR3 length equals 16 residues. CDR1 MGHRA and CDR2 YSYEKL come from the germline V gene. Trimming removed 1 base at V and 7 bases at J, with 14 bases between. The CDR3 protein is CASSQVGGEGNSPLHF. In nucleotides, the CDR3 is TGCGCCAGCAGCCAAGTCGGGGGGGAAGGGAATTCACCCCTCCACTTT.

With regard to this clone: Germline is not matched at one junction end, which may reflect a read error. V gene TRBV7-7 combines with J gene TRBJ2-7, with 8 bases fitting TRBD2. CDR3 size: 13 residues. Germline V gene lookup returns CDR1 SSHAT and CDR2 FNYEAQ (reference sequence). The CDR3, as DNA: TGTGCTAGCAGCTTACGGGGGGGGCACGAGCAGTACTTC. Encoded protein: CASSLRGGHEQYF.

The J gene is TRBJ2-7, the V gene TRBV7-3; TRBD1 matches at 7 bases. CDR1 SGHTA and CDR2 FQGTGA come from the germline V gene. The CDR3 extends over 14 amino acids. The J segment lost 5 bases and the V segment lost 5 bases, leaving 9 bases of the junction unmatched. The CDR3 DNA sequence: TGTGCCAGCAGCCCGACAGGGTTAATGGACGAGCAGTACTTC. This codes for CASSPTGLMDEQYF.

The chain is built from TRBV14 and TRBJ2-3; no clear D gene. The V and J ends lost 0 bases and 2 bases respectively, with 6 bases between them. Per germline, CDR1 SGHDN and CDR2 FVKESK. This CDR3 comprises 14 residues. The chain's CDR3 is CASSQDMTTDTQYF. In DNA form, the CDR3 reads TGTGCCAGCAGCCAAGATATGACCACAGATACGCAGTATTTT.

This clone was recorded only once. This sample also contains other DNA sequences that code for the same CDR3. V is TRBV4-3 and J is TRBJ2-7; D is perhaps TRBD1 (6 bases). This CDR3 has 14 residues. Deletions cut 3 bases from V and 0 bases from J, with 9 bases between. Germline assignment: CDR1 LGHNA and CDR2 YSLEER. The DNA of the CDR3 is TGCGCCAGCAGCCAGACAGGCCTCTCCTACGAGCAGTACTTC. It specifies CASSQTGLSYEQYF.

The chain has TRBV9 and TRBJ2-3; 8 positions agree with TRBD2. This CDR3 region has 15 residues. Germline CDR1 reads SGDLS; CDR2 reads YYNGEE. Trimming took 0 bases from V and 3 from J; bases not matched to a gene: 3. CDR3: CASSVETSETDTQYF. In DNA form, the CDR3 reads TGTGCCAGCAGCGTAGAGACTAGCGAGACAGATACGCAGTATTTT.

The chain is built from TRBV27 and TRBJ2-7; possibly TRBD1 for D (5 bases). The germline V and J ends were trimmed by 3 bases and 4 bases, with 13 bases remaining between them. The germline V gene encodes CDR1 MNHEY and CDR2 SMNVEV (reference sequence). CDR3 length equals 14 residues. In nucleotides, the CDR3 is TGTGCCAGCAGTTTGCTAATAGACAGATACGAGCAGTACTTC. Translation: CASSLLIDRYEQYF.

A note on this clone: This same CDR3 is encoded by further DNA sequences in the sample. The CDR3, as DNA: TGTGCCAGCAGCTTAGCGGGGGGCTCTGGAAACACCATATATTTT. This encodes CASSLAGGSGNTIYF. V usage is TRBV7-9 and J usage is TRBJ1-3; D is possibly TRBD1 (5 bases). Germline lookup yields CDR1 SEHNR and CDR2 FQNEAQ (reference sequence). V was cut by 0 bases and J by 0 bases, with 6 bases left in between. The CDR3 has 15 residues.

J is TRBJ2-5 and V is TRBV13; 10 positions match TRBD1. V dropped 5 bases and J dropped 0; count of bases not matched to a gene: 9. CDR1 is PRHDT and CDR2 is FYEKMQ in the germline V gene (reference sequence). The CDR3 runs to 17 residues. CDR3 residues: CASSPPGQGYNQETQYF. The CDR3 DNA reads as TGTGCCAGCAGCCCTCCGGGACAGGGGTACAACCAAGAGACCCAGTACTTC. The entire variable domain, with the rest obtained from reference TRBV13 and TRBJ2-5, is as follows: AAGVIQSPRHLIKEKRETATLKCYPIPRHDTVYWYQQGPGQDPQFLISFYEKMQSDKGSIPDRFSAQQFSDYHSELNMSSLELGDSALYFCASSPPGQGYNQETQYFGPGTRLLVL.

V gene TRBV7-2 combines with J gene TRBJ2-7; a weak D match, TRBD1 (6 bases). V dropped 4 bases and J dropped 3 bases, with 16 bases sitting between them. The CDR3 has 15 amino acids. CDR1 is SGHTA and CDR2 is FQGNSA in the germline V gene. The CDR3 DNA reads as TGTGCCAGCAGCTGGACCTCCGGGACACACTACGAGCAGTACTTC. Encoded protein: CASSWTSGTHYEQYF.

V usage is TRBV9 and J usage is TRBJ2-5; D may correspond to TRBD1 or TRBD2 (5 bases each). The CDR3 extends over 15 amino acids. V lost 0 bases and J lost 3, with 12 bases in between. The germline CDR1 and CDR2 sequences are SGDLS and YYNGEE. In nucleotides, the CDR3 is TGTGCCAGCAGCGTAGCTGGGACGGCCAAAGAGACCCAGTACTTC. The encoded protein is CASSVAGTAKETQYF.

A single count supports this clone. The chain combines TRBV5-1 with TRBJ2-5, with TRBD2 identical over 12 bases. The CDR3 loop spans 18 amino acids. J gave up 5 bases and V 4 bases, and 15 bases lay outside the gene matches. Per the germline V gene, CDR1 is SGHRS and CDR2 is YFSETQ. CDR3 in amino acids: CASSILAGGAAIGETQYF. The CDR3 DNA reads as TGCGCCAGCAGCATACTAGCGGGGGGCGCCGCGATAGGGGAGACCCAGTACTTC.

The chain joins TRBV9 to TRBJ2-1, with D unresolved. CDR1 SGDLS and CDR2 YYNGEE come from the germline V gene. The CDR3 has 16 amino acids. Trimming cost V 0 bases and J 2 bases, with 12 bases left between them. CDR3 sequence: CASSVGVTVTYNEQFF. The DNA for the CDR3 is TGTGCCAGCAGCGTAGGAGTTACAGTGACCTACAATGAGCAGTTCTTC.

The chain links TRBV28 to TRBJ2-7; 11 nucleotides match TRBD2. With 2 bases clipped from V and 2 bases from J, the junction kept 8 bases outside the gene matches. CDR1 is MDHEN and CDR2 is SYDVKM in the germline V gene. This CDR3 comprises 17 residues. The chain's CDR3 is CASSLHTGTSGTYEQYF. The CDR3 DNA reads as TGTGCCAGCAGTTTACATACCGGGACTAGCGGCACCTACGAGCAGTACTTC.

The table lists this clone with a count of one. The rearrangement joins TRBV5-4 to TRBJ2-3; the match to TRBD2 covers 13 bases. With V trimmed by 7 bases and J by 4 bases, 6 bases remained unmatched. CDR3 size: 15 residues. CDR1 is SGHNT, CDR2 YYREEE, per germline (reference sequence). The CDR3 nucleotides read TGTGCCAGCCGACTAGCGGGGGGAACGGCAGATACGCAGTATTTT. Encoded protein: CASRLAGGTADTQYF. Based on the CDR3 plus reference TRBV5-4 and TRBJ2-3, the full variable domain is ETGVTQSPTHLIKTRGQQVTLRCSSQSGHNTVSWYQQALGQGPQFIFQYYREEENGRGNFPPRFSGLQFPNYSSELNVNALELDDSALYLCASRLAGGTADTQYFGPGTRLTVL.

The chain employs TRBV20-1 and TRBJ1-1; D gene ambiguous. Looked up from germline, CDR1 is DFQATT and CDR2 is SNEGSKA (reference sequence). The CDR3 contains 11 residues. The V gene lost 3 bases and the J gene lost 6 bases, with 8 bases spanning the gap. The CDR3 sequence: CSARADPEAFF. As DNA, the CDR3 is TGCAGTGCTAGGGCGGATCCTGAAGCTTTCTTT.

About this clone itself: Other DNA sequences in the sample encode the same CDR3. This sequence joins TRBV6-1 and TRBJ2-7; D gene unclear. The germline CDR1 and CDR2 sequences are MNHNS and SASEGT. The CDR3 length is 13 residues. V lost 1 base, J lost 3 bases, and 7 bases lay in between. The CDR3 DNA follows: TGTGCCAGCAGTGAAGGGGAATTCTACGAGCAGTACTTC. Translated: CASSEGEFYEQYF.

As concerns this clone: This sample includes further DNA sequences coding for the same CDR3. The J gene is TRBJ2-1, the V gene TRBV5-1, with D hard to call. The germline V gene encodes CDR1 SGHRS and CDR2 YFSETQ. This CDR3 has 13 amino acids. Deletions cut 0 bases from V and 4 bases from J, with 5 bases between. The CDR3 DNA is TGCGCCAGCAGCTTGGGTTCGTACAATGAGCAGTTCTTC. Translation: CASSLGSYNEQFF. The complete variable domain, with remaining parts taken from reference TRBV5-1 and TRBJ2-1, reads KAGVTQTPRYLIKTRGQQVTLSCSPISGHRSVSWYQQTPGQGLQFLFEYFSETQRNKGNFPGRFSGRQFSNSRSEMNVSTLELGDSALYLCASSLGSYNEQFFGPGTRLTVL.

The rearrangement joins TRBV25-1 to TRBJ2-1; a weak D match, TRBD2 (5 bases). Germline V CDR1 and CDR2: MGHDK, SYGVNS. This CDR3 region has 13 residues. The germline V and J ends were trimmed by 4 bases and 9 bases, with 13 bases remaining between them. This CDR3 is CASSVLPGSEQFF. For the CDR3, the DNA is TGTGCCAGCAGTGTCTTACCGGGAAGTGAGCAGTTCTTC.